The entry that follows covers one T cell receptor beta chain sequence. Its antigen is not known. The same CDR3 can be traced to other DNA sequences in this sample. 13 Jbeta primers and 60 Vbeta primers were used for the PCR. Assay: immunoSEQ multiplex PCR; the TCRdb copy retains only in-frame clones and omits some. This table holds 150,000 to 200,000 clones, roughly 80% found once. This sample stems from a study of cytomegalovirus exposure and HLA in healthy donors. Study observations and caveats: Reports described diagnosis of cytomegalovirus status by the classifier as highly specific and sensitive. An analysis that was carried out later associated approximately 17,000 TCR beta sequences with HLA alleles at 0.05 false discovery rate.

CDR1 and CDR2 (germline): SGHRS, YFSETQ. Trimming took 0 bases from V and 5 from J, leaving 10 bases between them. This CDR3 is built from 14 residues. Input material: PBMCs. This receptor was obtained from a boy aged 5 to 17 in good health and CMV-seronegative. The gene calls are TRBV5-1 and TRBJ2-3, with D possibly TRBD1 on 6 matching bases. CDR3 in DNA: TGCGCCAGCAGCTTGGAGGGGGTCGGAGATACGCAGTATTTT. This codes for CASSLEGVGDTQYF.